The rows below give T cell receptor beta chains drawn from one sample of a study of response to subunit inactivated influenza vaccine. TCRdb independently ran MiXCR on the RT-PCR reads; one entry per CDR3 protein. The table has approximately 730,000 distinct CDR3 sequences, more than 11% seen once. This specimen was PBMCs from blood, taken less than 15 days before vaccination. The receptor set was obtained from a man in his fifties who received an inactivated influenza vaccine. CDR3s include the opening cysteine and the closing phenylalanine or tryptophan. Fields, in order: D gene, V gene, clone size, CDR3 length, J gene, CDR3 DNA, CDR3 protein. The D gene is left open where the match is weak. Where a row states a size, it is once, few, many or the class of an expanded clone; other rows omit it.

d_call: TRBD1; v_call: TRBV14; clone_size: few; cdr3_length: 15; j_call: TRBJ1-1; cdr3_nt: TGTGCCAGCAGCCCCTGGACAGGGGGCTTGACTGAAGCTTTCTTT; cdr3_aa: CASSPWTGGLTEAFF
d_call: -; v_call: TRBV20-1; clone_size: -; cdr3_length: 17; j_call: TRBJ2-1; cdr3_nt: TGCAGTGCTAGAGCGGGTAGCGCGTTAAGCTCCTACAATGAGCAGTTCTTC; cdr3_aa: CSARAGSALSSYNEQFF
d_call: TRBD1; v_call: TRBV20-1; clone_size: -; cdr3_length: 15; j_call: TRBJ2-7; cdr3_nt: TGCAGTGCTAGAGACTCGGACAGGGGTCACTACGAGCAGTACTTC; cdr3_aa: CSARDSDRGHYEQYF
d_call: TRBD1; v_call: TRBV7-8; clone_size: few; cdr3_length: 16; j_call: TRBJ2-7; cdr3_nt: TGTGCCAGCAGCAACCTGATGAGGGACAGGTCTTACGAGCAGTACTTC; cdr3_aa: CASSNLMRDRSYEQYF
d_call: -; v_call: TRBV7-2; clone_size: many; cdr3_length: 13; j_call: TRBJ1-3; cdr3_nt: TGTGCCAGCAGCTCAAGACAGGGAAACACCATATATTTT; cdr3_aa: CASSSRQGNTIYF
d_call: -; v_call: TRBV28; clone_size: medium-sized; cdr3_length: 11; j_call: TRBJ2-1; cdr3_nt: TGTGCCAGCAGAAGGGGTCTCGAAGGGTTCTTC; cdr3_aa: CASRRGLEGFF
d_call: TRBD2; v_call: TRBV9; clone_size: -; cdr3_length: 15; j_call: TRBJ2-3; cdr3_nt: TGTGCCAGCAGCGTAGATCTAGCGGGAGGTGGGACGCAGTATTTT; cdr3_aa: CASSVDLAGGGTQYF
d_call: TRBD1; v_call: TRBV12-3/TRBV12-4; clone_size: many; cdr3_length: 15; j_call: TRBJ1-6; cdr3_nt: TGTGCCAGCAGTTTCGGGGACAGAGATAATTCACCCCTCCACTTT; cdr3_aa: CASSFGDRDNSPLHF
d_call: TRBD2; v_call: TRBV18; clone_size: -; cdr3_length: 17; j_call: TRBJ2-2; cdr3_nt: TGTGCCAGCTCGACCCGTACGGGGGGATTAAACACCGGGGAGCTGTTTTTT; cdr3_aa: CASSTRTGGLNTGELFF
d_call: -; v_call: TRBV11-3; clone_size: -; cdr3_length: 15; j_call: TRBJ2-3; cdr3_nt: TGTGCCAGCAGCTTAGGGGGGATAGCCATCGATACGCAGTATTTT; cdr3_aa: CASSLGGIAIDTQYF
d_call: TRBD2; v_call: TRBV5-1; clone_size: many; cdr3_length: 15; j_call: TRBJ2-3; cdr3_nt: TGCGCCAGCAGCTTGTCCAGCGGGAGGACAGATACGCAGTATTTT; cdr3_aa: CASSLSSGRTDTQYF
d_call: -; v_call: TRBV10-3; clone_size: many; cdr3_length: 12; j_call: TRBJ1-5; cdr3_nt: TGTGCCATCAGTGGGGTAAATCAGCCCCAGCATTTT; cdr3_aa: CAISGVNQPQHF
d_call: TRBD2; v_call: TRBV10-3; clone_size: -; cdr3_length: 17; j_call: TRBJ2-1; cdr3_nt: TGTGCCATGAGTTCCAGACTAGCGGGAGATGGTGGAAATGAGCAGTTCTTC; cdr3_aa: CAMSSRLAGDGGNEQFF
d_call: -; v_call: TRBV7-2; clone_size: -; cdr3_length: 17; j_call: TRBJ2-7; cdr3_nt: TGTGCCAGCAGCCCGGCCCCGGGCTCCCCCCGAGACTACGAGCAGTACTTC; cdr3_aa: CASSPAPGSPRDYEQYF
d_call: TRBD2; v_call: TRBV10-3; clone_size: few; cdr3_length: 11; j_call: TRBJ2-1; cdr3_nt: TGTGCCATCAGGTTAGCGGGAGAGGCGTTCTTC; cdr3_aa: CAIRLAGEAFF
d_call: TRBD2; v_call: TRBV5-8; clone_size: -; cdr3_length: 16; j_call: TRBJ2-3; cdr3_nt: TGTGCCAGCAGCTTGGTTCTAGCGGATCCTCGGGTTACGCAGTATTTT; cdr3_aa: CASSLVLADPRVTQYF
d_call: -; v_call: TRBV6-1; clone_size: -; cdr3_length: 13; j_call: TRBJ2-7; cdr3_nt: TGTGCCAGCAGTACCAGGGTATCCCACGAGCAGTACTTC; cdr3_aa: CASSTRVSHEQYF
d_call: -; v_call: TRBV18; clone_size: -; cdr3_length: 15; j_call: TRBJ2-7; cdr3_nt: TGTGCCAGCTCACCGCCTGGACTGGGGACCTACGAGCAGTACTTC; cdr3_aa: CASSPPGLGTYEQYF
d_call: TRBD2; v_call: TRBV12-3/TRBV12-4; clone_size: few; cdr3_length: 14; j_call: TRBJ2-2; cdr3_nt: TGTGCCAGCACCTGGGGGGGGAACACCGGGGAGCTGTTTTTT; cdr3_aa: CASTWGGNTGELFF
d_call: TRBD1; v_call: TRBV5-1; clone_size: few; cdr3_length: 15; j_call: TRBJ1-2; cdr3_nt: TGCGCCAGCAGCATCCAAGACAGGGGAAGTTACGGCTACACCTTC; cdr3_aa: CASSIQDRGSYGYTF
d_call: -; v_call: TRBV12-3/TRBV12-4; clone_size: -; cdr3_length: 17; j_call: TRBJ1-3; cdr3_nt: TGTGCCATCAGTTTAACCTCCGGGACTACCCCTGGAAACACCATATATTTT; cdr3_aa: CAISLTSGTTPGNTIYF
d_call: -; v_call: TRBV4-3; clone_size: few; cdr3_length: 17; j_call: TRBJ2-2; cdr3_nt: TGCGCCAGCAGCCAGGCCATAGCCGGGACCGAGGCCGGGGAGCTGTTTTTT; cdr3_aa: CASSQAIAGTEAGELFF
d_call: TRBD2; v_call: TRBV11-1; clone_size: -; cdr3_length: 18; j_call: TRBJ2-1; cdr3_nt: TGTGCCAGCAGCTTTACTAGCGGGAGGGGATTATCTTACAATGAGCAGTTCTTC; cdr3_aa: CASSFTSGRGLSYNEQFF
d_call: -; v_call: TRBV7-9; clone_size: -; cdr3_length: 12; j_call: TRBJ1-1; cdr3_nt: TGTGCCAGCAGCTACTTACAGGGCGTGCTTTTCTTT; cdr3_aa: CASSYLQGVLFF
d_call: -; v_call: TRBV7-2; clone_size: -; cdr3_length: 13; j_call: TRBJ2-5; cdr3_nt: TGTGCCAGCAGGTTGGCCTCAGGGGAGACCCAGTACTTC; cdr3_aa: CASRLASGETQYF
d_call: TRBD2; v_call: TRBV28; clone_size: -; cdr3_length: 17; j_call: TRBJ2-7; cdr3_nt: TGTGCCGCTGCCGGGACTAGCGGAGGAAAGGGCTCCTACGAGCAGTACTTC; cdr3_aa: CAAAGTSGGKGSYEQYF
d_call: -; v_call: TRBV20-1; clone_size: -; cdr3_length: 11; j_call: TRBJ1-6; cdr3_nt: TGCAGTGCTAGTCGGAATTCACCCCTCCACTTT; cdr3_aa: CSASRNSPLHF
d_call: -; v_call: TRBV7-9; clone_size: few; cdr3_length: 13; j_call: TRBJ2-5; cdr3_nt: TGTGCCAGCATAGAAAAGGCCCAAGAGACCCAGTACTTC; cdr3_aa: CASIEKAQETQYF
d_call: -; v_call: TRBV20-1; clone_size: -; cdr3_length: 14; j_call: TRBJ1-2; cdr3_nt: TGCAGTGCTCCCCGAGTAGGGGCTAACTATGGCTACACCTTC; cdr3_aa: CSAPRVGANYGYTF
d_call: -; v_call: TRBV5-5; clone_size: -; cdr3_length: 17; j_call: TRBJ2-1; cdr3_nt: TGTGCCAGCAGCTTGGCCGGAGGGGGAGCAAGGGGTAATGAGCAGTTCTTC; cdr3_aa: CASSLAGGGARGNEQFF
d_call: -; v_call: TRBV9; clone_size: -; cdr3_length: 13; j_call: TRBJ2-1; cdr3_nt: TGTGCCAGCAGCCTTAGCAGGACTACCCTTCAGTTCTTC; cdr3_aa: CASSLSRTTLQFF
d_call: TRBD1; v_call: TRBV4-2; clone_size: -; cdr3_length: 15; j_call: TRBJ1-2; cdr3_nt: TGTGCCAGCAGCCAAGTGCAGGGGGCCAGATATGGCTACACCTTC; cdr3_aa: CASSQVQGARYGYTF
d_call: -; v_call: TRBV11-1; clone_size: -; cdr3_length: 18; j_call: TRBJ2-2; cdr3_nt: TGTGCCAGCAGCTCGACCCCCGGACGGGAATGGGGCACCGGGGAGCTGTTTTTT; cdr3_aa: CASSSTPGREWGTGELFF
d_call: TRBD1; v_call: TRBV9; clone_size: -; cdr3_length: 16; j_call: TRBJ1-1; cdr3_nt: TGTGCCAGCAGCGTATTCGCGGACAGGGTAGAGACTGAAGCTTTCTTT; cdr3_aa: CASSVFADRVETEAFF
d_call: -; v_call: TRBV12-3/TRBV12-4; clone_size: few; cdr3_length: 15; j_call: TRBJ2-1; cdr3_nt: TGTGCCAGCAGTTTCGCGTCAGGCGGCGGCAATGAGCAGTTCTTC; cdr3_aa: CASSFASGGGNEQFF
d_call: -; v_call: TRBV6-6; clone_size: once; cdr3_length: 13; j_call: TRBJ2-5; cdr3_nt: TGTGCCAGCCGGTCCAGAGCCGGGGAGACCCAGTACTTC; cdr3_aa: CASRSRAGETQYF
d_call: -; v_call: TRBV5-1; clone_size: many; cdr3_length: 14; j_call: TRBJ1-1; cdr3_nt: TGCGCCAGCAGCTTGGCTGTCAGAAACACTGAAGCTTTCTTT; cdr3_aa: CASSLAVRNTEAFF
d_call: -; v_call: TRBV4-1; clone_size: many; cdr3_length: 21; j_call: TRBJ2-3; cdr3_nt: TGCGCCAGCAGCCAAGATCGTCCTAGGTCCAAGACCCTCTCTAGCACAGATACGCAGTATTTT; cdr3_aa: CASSQDRPRSKTLSSTDTQYF
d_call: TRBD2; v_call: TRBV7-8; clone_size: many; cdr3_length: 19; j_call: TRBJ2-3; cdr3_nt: TGTGCCAGCAGCTCTCCCTCCGGGACTAGCGGAGAATTCACAGATACGCAGTATTTT; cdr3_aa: CASSSPSGTSGEFTDTQYF
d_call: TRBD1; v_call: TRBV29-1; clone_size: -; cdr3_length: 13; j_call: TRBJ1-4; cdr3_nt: TGCAGCGTGGGACAGGGAACTAATGAAAAACTGTTTTTT; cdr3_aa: CSVGQGTNEKLFF
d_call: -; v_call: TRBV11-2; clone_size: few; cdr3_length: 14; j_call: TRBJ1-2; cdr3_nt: TGTGCCAGCAGCCAAAGTCGGGTAAACTATGGCTACACCTTC; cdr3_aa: CASSQSRVNYGYTF
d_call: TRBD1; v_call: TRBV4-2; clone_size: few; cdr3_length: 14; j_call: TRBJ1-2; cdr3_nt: TGTGCCAGCAGCTCCTACAGGGGGCTAGATGGCTACACCTTC; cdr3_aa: CASSSYRGLDGYTF